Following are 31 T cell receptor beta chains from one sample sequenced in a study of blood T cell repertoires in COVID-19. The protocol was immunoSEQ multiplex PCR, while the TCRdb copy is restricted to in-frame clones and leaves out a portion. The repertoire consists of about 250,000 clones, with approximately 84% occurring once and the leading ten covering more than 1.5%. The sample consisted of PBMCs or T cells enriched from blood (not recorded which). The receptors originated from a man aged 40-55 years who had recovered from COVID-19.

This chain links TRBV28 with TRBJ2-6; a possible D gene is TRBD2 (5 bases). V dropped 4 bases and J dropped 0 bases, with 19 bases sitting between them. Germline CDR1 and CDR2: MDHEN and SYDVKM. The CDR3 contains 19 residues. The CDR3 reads CASSSNRDRRSSGANVLTF. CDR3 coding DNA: TGTGCCAGCAGTTCGAACCGGGATAGAAGGAGCTCTGGGGCCAACGTCCTGACTTTC.

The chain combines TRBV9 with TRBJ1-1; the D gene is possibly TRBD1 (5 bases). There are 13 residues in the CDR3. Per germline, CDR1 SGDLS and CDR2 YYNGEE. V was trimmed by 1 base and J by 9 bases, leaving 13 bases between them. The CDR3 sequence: CASSVHPGGKAFF. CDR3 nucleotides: TGTGCCAGCAGCGTACACCCCGGGGGGAAAGCTTTCTTT.

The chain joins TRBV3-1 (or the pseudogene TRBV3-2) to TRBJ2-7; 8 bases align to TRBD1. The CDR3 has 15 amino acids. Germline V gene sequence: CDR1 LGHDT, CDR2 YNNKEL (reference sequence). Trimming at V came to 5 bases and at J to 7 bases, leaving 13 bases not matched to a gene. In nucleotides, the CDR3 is TGTGCCAGCAGCTCGCCGGGACAGGCGAGGGGTGAGCAGTACTTC. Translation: CASSSPGQARGEQYF.

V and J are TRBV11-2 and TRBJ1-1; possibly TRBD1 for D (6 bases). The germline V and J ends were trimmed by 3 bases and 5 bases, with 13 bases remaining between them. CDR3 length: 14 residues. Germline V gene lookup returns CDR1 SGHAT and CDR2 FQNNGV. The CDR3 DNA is TGTGCCAGCAGCTTGGACAGAGGGGCGACTGAAGCTTTCTTT. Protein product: CASSLDRGATEAFF.

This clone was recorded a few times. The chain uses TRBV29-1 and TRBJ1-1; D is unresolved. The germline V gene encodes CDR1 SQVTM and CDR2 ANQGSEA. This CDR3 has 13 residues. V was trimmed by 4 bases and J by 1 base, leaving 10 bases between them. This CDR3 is CSVGHNKNTEAFF. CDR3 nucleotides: TGCAGCGTTGGTCATAACAAGAACACTGAAGCTTTCTTT.

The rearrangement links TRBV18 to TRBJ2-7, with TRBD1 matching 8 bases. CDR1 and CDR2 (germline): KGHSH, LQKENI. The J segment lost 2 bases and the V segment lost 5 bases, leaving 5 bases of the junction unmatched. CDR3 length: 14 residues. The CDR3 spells CASSEGTGTYEQYF. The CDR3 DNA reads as TGTGCCAGCTCAGAGGGGACAGGCACCTACGAGCAGTACTTC.

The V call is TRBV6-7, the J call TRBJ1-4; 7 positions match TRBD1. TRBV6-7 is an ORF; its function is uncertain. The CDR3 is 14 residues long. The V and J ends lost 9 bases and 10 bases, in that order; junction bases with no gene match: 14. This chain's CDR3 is CASSGGQGVGKLFF. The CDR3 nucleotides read TGTGCCAGTTCGGGTGGGCAGGGGGTTGGAAAACTGTTTTTT.

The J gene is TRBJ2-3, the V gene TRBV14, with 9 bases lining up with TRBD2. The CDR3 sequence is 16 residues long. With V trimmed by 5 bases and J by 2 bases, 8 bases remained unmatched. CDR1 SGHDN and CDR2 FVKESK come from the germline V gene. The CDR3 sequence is CASSKIAGEPTDTQYF. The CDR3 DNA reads TGTGCCAGCAGCAAGATAGCGGGGGAACCCACAGATACGCAGTATTTT. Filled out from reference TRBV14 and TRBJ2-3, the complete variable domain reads EAGVTQFPSHSVIEKGQTVTLRCDPISGHDNLYWYRRVMGKEIKFLLHFVKESKQDESGMPNNRFLAERTGGTYSTLKVQPAELEDSGVYFCASSKIAGEPTDTQYFGPGTRLTVL.

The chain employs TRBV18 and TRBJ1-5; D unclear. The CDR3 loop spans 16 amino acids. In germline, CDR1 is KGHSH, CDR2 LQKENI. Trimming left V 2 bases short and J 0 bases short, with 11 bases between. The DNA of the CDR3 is TGTGCCAGCTCACCAGGCCCCCAGTATAGCAATCAGCCCCAGCATTTT. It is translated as CASSPGPQYSNQPQHF.

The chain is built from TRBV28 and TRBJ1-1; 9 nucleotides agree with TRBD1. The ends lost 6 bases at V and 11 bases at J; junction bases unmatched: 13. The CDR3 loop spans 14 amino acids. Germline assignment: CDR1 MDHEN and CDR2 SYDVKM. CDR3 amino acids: CASRPPGVDRGAFF. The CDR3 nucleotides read TGTGCCAGCAGACCTCCTGGGGTGGACAGGGGTGCTTTCTTT.

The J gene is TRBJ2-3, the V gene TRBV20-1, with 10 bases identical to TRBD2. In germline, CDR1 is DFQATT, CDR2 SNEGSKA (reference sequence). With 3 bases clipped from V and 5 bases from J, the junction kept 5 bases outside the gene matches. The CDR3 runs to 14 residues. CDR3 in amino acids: CSASGGLAVDTQYF. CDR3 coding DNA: TGCAGTGCTAGTGGTGGACTAGCGGTAGATACGCAGTATTTT.

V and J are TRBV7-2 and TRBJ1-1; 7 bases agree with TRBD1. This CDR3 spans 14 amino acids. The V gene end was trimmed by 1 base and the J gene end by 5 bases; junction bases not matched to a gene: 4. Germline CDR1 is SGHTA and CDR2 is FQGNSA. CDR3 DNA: TGTGCCAGCAGCTTAGACAGGGGATGGACTGAAGCTTTCTTT. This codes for CASSLDRGWTEAFF.

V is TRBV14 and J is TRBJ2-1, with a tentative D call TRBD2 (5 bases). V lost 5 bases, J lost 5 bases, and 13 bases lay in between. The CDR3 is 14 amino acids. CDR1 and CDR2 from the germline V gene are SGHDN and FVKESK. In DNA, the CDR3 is TGTGCCAGCAGCATCTGGGCGGGCCACAATGAGCAGTTCTTC. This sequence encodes CASSIWAGHNEQFF.

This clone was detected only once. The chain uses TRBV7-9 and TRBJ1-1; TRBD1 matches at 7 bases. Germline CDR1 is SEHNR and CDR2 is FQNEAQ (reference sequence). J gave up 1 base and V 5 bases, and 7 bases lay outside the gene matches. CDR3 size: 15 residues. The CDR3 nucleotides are TGTGCCAGCAGCCAAAGGGGGCTTTCGAACACTGAAGCTTTCTTT. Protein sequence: CASSQRGLSNTEAFF.

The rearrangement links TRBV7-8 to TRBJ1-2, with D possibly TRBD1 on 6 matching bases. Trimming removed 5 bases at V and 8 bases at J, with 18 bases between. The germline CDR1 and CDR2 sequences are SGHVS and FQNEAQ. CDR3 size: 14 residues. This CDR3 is CASSERDTAGGYTF. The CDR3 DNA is TGTGCCAGCAGCGAGCGGGACACCGCTGGCGGCTACACCTTC.

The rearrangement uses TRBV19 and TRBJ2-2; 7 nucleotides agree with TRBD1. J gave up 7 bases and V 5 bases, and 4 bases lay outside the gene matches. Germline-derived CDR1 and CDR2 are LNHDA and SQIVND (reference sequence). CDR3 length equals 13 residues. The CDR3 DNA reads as TGTGCCAGTAGTTCAACAGGGGTCGGGGAGCTGTTTTTT. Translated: CASSSTGVGELFF.

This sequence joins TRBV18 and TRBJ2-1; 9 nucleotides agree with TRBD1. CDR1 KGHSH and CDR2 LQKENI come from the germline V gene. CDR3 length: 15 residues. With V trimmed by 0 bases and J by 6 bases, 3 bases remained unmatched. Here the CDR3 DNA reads TGTGCCAGCTCACCACCGAGGGACAGGGTCAATGAGCAGTTCTTC. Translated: CASSPPRDRVNEQFF.

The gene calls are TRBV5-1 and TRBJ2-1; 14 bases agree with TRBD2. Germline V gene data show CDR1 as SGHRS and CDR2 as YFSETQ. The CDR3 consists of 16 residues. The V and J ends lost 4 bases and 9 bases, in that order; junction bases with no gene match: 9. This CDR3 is CASSVRLAGGLSEQFF. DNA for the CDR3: TGCGCCAGCAGCGTTAGACTAGCGGGAGGGCTTTCTGAGCAGTTCTTC.

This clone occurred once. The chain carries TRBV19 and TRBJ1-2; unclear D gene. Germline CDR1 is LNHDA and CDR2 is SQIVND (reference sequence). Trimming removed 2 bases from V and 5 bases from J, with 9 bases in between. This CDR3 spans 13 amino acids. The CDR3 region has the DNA TGTGCCAGTAGTATATGGGCTACTTATGGCTACACCTTC. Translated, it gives CASSIWATYGYTF.

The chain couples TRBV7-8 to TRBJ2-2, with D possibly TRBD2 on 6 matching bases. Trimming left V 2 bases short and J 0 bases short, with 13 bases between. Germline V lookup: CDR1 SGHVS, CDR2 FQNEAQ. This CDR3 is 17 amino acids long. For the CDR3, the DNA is TGTGCCAGCAGCTTAAGGTTGGAGGGATCGAACACCGGGGAGCTGTTTTTT. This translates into CASSLRLEGSNTGELFF.

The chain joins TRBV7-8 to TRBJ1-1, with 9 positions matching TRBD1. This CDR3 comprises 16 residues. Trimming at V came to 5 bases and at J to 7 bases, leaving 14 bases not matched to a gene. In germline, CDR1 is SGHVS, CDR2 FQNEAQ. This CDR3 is CASSVFPGQGGGEAFF. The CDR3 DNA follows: TGTGCCAGCAGCGTATTCCCGGGACAGGGAGGGGGTGAAGCTTTCTTT.

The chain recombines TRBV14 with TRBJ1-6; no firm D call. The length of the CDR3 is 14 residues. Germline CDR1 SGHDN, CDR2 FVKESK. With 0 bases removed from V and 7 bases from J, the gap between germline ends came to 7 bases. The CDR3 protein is CASSQEFVNSPLHF. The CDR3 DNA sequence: TGTGCCAGCAGCCAAGAGTTCGTAAATTCACCCCTCCACTTT.

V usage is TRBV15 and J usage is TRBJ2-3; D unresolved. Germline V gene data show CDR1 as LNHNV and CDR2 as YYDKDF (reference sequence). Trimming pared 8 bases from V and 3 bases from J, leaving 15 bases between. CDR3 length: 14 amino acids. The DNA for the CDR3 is TGTGCCACCCTTGCTGGGCAGATTACAGATACGCAGTATTTT. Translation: CATLAGQITDTQYF.

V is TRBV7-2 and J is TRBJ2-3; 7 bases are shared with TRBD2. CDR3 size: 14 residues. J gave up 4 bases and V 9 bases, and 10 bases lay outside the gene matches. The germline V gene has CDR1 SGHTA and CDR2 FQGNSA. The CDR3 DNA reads TGTGCCAGTAGGAGCGGGGTGGGAGCAGATACGCAGTATTTT. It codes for CASRSGVGADTQYF. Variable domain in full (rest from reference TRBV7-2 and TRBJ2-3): GAGVSQSPSNKVTEKGKDVELRCDPISGHTALYWYRQSLGQGLEFLIYFQGNSAPDKSGLPSDRFSAERTGGSVSTLTIQRTQQEDSAVYLCASRSGVGADTQYFGPGTRLTVL.

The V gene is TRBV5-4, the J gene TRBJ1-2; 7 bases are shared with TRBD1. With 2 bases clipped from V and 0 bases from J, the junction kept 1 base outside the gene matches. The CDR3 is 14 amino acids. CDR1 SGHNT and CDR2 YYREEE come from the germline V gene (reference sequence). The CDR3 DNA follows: TGTGCCAGCAGCTTAGACAGGGCTAACTATGGCTACACCTTC. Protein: CASSLDRANYGYTF.

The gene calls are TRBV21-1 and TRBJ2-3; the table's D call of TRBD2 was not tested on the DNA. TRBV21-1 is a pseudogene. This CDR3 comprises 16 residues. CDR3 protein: CASSKEGLGEGNTQYF. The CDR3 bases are TGTGCCAGCAGCAAAGAGGGGTTGGGGGAGGGGAATACGCAGTATTTT.

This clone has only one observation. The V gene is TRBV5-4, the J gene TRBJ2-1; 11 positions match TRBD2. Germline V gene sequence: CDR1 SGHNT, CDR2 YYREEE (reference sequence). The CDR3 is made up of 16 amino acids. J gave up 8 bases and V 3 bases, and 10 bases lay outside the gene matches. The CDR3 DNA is TGTGCCAGCAGCTCTCTGACTAGCGGGGCTGCGGATGAGCAGTTCTTC. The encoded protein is CASSSLTSGAADEQFF.

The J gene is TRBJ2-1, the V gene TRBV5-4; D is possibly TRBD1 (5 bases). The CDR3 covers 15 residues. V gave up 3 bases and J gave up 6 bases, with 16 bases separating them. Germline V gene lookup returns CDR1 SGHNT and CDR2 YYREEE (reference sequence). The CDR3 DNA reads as TGTGCCAGCAGCTCTCAGCTGGGGCGTGGCAATGAGCAGTTCTTC. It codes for CASSSQLGRGNEQFF.

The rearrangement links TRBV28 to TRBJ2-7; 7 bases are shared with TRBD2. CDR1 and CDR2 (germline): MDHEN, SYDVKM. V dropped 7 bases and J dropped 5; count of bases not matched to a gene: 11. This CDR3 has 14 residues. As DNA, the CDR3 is TGTGCCAGCACCATCGGGCGGGAGCGAAACGAGCAGTACTTC. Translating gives CASTIGRERNEQYF. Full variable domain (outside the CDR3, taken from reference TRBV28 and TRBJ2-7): DVKVTQSSRYLVKRTGEKVFLECVQDMDHENMFWYRQDPGLGLRLIYFSYDVKMKEKGDIPEGYSVSREKKERFSLILESASTNQTSMYLCASTIGRERNEQYFGPGTRLTVT.

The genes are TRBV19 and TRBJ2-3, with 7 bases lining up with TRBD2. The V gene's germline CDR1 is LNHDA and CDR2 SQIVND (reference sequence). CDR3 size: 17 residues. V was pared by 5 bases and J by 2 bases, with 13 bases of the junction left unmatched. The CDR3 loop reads CASSPSRGELDTDTQYF. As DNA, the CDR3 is TGTGCCAGTAGTCCCTCCCGGGGGGAACTAGACACAGATACGCAGTATTTT.

CDR3 sequence: CASGQGVGEQYF. CDR3 in DNA: TGTGCCAGCGGACAGGGGGTAGGGGAGCAGTACTTC. The genes are TRBV28 and TRBJ2-7; 10 nucleotides line up with TRBD1. After removal of 8 bases from V and 7 bases from J, the junction contained 5 bases not matched to a gene. Germline lookup yields CDR1 MDHEN and CDR2 SYDVKM. The CDR3 is 12 amino acids.